The source of this TCR beta chain is a study of cytomegalovirus exposure and HLA in healthy donors. The germline V gene has CDR1 ENHRY and CDR2 SYGVKD. Trimming took 3 bases from V and 9 from J, leaving 15 bases between them. The CDR3 sequence is 14 residues long. Donors sampled were nominally healthy, though unrecorded immune exposures were likely. This PCR relied on a set of 60 Vbeta primers and 13 Jbeta primers. TCRdb keeps only in-frame clones here, not all; method: immunoSEQ multiplex PCR. Among approximately 120,000 clones listed, 78% were seen once. As to this clone: Its antigen is unknown.

The study's findings and limits: A later analysis showed TCR association rates differing by HLA locus, peaking at DRB1 and lowest at HLA-C. The authors enumerated around 150 TCR beta chains as linked to cytomegalovirus.

This receptor was identified in a man in his thirties or forties in good health and CMV-seropositive. Input material: PBMCs. This chain connects TRBV10-3 to TRBJ2-1; D might be TRBD2 (6 bases). CDR3 in DNA: TGTGCCATCAGTGACTATGGAGGGTATCCTGAGCAGTTCTTC. Its translation is CAISDYGGYPEQFF.